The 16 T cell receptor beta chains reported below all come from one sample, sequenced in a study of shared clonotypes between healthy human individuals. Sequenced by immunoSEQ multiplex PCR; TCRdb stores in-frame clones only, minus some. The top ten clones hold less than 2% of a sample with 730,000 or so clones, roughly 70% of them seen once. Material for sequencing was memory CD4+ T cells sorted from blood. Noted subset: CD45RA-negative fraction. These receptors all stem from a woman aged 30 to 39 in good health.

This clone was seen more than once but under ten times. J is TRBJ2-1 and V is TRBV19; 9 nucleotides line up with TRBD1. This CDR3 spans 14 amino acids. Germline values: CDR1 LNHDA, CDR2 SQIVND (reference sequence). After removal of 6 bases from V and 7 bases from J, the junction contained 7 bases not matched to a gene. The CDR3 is CASSPTGGGNEQFF. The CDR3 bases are TGTGCCAGTAGCCCGACAGGGGGAGGGAATGAGCAGTTCTTC.

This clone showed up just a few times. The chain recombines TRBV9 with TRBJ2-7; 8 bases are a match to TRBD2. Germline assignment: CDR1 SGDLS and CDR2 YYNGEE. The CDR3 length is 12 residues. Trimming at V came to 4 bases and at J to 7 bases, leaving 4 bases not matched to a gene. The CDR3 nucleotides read TGTGCCAGCAGCCGCGCGGGAGGAGAGCAGTACTTC. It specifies CASSRAGGEQYF.

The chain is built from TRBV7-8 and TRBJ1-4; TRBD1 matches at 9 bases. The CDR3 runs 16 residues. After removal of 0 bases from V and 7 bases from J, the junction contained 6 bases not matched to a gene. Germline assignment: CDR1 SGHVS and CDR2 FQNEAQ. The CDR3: CASSLAYKGQGEKLFF. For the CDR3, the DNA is TGTGCCAGCAGCTTAGCGTATAAGGGACAGGGTGAAAAACTGTTTTTT.

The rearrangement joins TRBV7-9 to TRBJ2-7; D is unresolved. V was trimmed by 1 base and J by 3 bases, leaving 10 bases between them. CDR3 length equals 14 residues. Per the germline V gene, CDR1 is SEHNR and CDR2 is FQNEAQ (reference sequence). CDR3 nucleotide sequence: TGTGCCAGCAGCTTAGGGGGTTCCCTCTACGAGCAGTACTTC. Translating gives CASSLGGSLYEQYF.

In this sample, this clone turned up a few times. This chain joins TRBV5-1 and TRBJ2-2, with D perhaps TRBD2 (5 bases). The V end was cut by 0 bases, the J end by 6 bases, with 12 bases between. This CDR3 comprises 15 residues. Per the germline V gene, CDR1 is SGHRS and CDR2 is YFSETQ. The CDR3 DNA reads TGCGCCAGCAGCTTGGGGCTAGCTAGTTCCGGGGAGCTGTTTTTT. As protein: CASSLGLASSGELFF. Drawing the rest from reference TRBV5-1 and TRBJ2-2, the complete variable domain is KAGVTQTPRYLIKTRGQQVTLSCSPISGHRSVSWYQQTPGQGLQFLFEYFSETQRNKGNFPGRFSGRQFSNSRSEMNVSTLELGDSALYLCASSLGLASSGELFFGEGSRLTVL.

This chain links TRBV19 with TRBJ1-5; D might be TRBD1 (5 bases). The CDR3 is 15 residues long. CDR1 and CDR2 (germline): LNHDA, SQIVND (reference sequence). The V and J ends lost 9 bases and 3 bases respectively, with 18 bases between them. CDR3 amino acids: CASHSGGVNNQPQHF. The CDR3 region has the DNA TGTGCCAGCCACTCGGGAGGGGTTAACAATCAGCCCCAGCATTTT.

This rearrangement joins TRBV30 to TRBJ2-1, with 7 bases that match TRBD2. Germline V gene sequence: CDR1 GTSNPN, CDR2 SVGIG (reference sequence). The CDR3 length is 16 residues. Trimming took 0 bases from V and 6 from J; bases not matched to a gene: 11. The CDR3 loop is CAWSVPQRDPSNEQFF. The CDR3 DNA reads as TGTGCCTGGAGTGTCCCTCAGCGGGACCCCAGCAATGAGCAGTTCTTC.

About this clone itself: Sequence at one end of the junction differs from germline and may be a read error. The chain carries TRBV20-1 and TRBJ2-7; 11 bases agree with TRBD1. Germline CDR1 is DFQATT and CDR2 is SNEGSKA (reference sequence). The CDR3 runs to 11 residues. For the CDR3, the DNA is TGCAGTGCTAGAGATGGGACAGGGGGATTCTTC. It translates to CSARDGTGGFF.

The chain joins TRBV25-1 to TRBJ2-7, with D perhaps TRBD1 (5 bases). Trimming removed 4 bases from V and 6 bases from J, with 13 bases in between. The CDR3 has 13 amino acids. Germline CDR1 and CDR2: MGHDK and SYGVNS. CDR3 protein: CASSATASGEQYF. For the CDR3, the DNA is TGTGCCAGCAGTGCGACAGCTTCCGGCGAGCAGTACTTC.

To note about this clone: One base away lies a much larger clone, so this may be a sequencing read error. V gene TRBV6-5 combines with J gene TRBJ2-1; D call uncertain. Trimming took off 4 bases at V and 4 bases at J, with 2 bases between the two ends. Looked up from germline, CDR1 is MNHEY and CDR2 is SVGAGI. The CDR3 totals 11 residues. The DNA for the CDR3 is TGTGCCAGCAGTTTGTACAATGAGCAGTTCTTC. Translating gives CASSLYNEQFF.

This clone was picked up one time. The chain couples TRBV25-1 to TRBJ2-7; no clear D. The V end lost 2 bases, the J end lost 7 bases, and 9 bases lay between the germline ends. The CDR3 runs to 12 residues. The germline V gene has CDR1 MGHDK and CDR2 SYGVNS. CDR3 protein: CASSEKGFEQYF. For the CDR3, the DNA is TGTGCCAGCAGTGAAAAGGGCTTTGAGCAGTACTTC.

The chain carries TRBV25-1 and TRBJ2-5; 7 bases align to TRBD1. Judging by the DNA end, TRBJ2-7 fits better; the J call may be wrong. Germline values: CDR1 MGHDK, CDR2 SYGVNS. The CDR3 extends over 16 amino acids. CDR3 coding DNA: TGTGCCAGCAGCAAGGGGGCAGGGGGAAGCTCCTACGAGCAGTACTTC. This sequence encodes CASSKGAGGSSYEQYF.

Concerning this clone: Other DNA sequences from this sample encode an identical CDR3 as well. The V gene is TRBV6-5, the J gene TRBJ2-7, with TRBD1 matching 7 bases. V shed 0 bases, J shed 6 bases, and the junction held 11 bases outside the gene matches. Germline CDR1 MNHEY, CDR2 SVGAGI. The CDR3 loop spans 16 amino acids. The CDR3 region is CASSYSTRQGTAEQYF. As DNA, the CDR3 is TGTGCCAGCAGTTACTCGACCCGACAGGGTACGGCCGAGCAGTACTTC.

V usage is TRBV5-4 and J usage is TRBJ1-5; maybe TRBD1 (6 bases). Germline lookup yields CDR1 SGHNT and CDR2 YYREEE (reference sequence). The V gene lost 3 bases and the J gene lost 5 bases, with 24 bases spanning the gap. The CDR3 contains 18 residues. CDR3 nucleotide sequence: TGTGCCAGCAGCTGGGGGCCTTCGGGTATTCGGGTATATCAGCCCCAGCATTTT. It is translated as CASSWGPSGIRVYQPQHF.

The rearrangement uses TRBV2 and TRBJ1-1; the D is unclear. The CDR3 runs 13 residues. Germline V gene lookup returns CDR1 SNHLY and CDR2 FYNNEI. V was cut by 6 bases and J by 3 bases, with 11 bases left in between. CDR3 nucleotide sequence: TGTGCCAGCAGCGAATCTAGGGACACTGAAGCTTTCTTT. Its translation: CASSESRDTEAFF.

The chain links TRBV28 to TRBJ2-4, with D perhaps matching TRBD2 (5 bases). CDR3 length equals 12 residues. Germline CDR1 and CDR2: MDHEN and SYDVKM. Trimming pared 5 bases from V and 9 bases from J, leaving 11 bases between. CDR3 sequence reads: CASSLPRGIQYF. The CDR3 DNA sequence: TGTGCCAGCAGTCTCCCTCGGGGCATTCAGTACTTC.